A single sample gave rise to the 28 T cell receptor beta chains below, sequenced in a study of human T cells and chemical hapten exposure. Time point denoted: patch test 1, 2 weeks after DPC sensitization. Treatment noted: therapeutic diphenylcyclopropenone sensitization with weekly scalp DPC. TCRdb fed the RACE reads into MiXCR, producing one record per CDR3 protein. This table holds about 99,000 distinct CDR3 sequences, roughly 12% found once. Sequenced material: whole blood, taken in connection with sensitization to the hapten diphenylcyclopropenone (DPC). These receptors came from a woman in her 40s with alopecia areata. Some clones in this sample may be carry-over from other donors' samples.

This clonotype has just a few counts. The rearrangement joins TRBV29-1 to TRBJ2-2; either TRBD1 or TRBD2 may supply D (5 bases each). V was pared by 4 bases and J by 4 bases, with 10 bases between. The CDR3 loop spans 13 amino acids. Germline CDR1 and CDR2: SQVTM and ANQGSEA. The CDR3 region is CSVGGAGTGELFF. In DNA, the CDR3 is TGCAGCGTTGGAGGGGCGGGCACCGGGGAGCTGTTTTTT.

This clonotype has only a few counts. This chain links TRBV24-1 with TRBJ2-5, with unresolved D. V was cut by 8 bases and J by 8 bases, with 20 bases left in between. The CDR3 is made up of 14 amino acids. Germline V gene data show CDR1 as KGHDR and CDR2 as SFDVKD. Here the CDR3 DNA reads TGTGCCACCAAGGTTCCCCGCTCGGGTGGCACCCAGTACTTC. As protein: CATKVPRSGGTQYF.

The rearrangement links TRBV28 to TRBJ2-7, with no clear D. CDR1 is MDHEN and CDR2 is SYDVKM in the germline V gene. The CDR3 runs 13 residues. V was shortened by 5 bases and J by 2 bases, with 10 bases between the two germline ends. The CDR3 DNA reads TGTGCCAGCAGTGGCCAGGCCCCCTACGAGCAGTACTTC. Translation: CASSGQAPYEQYF.

The chain is built from TRBV12-3 or TRBV12-4 and TRBJ2-7, with 8 bases lining up with TRBD2. Losses at the gene ends were 5 bases for V and 4 bases for J; bases not matched to a gene: 10. This CDR3 region has 15 residues. The CDR3 nucleotides are TGTGCCAGCAGTCCCCACAGCGGGAGTTCTTACGAGCAGTACTTC. Encoded protein: CASSPHSGSSYEQYF.

In this sample, this clonotype turned up many times. The chain has TRBV7-2 and TRBJ1-1, with D perhaps TRBD1 (6 bases). The CDR3 length is 15 residues. From germline, CDR1 is SGHTA and CDR2 FQGNSA. V lost 6 bases, J lost 0 bases, and 14 bases lay in between. The CDR3 spells CASSPTGSMNTEAFF. In nucleotides, the CDR3 is TGTGCCAGCAGTCCGACAGGATCCATGAACACTGAAGCTTTCTTT.

In its sample, this clonotype was seen a few times. The chain joins TRBV20-1 to TRBJ2-7; D is undetermined. V lost 6 bases to trimming and J lost 3 bases, with 18 bases between them. The CDR3 loop spans 14 amino acids. Germline lookup yields CDR1 DFQATT and CDR2 SNEGSKA (reference sequence). CDR3 bases: TGCAGTGCCCCGCCCTCGAGAGGCCGCTACGAGCAGTACTTC. It yields the protein CSAPPSRGRYEQYF.

This clonotype was counted a few times. The chain employs TRBV5-4 and TRBJ2-6; the D is unclear. The CDR3 is 14 amino acids. The germline V gene has CDR1 SGHNT and CDR2 YYREEE (reference sequence). V dropped 7 bases and J dropped 2 bases, with 10 bases sitting between them. Here the CDR3 DNA reads TGTGCCAGCCTTTTGGACGCTGGGGCCAACGTCCTGACTTTC. Translated, it gives CASLLDAGANVLTF.

V and J are TRBV5-4 and TRBJ1-6, with D hard to call. CDR3 length: 15 residues. Germline CDR1 is SGHNT and CDR2 is YYREEE (reference sequence). Trimming removed 4 bases at V and 7 bases at J, with 15 bases between. CDR3 DNA sequence: TGTGCCAGCAGCCCCGATGCTGGGATCAATTCACCCCTCCACTTT. Protein product: CASSPDAGINSPLHF.

The chain has TRBV10-3 and TRBJ2-1; no clear D gene. Between the trimmed V and J ends, which lost 9 bases and 5 bases, there was a span of 8 bases. Germline V CDR1 and CDR2: ENHRY, SYGVKD. CDR3 length: 11 residues. The CDR3 region is CAIGLNNEQFF. The CDR3 DNA sequence: TGTGCCATTGGGTTGAACAATGAGCAGTTCTTC.

This chain joins TRBV10-3 and TRBJ2-3, with D possibly TRBD1 on 5 matching bases. The CDR3 has 12 amino acids. The germline V and J ends were trimmed by 9 bases and 4 bases, with 11 bases remaining between them. In germline, CDR1 is ENHRY, CDR2 SYGVKD. The CDR3 spells CAIKGDADTQYF. In DNA, the CDR3 is TGTGCCATAAAAGGGGATGCAGATACGCAGTATTTT.

There are a few counts of this clonotype. CDR3 in amino acids: CASSLVGREKLFF. The CDR3 DNA follows: TGCGCCAGCAGCTTGGTTGGCAGGGAAAAACTGTTTTTT. This chain connects TRBV5-1 to TRBJ1-4; D gene unclear. From germline, CDR1 is SGHRS and CDR2 YFSETQ. The CDR3 runs to 13 residues. V was clipped by 0 bases and J by 8 bases, with 8 bases between them.

There are a few counts of this clonotype. The V gene is TRBV9, the J gene TRBJ2-1, with D perhaps TRBD1 (6 bases). Between the trimmed V and J ends, which lost 2 bases and 1 base, there was a span of 10 bases. The CDR3 is 15 amino acids. Germline CDR1 reads SGDLS; CDR2 reads YYNGEE. Here the CDR3 reads CASSVAGTSYNEQFF. The CDR3 DNA reads as TGTGCCAGCAGCGTCGCAGGGACATCCTACAATGAGCAGTTCTTC.

V and J are TRBV18 and TRBJ1-1, with D unresolved. Germline V gene sequence: CDR1 KGHSH, CDR2 LQKENI. CDR3 length: 13 residues. V lost 0 bases and J 1 base, leaving 3 bases between the germline ends. Here the CDR3 DNA reads TGTGCCAGCTCACCACCGACGAACACTGAAGCTTTCTTT. Its translation is CASSPPTNTEAFF. The full variable domain, completed using reference TRBV18 and TRBJ1-1, is NAGVMQNPRHLVRRRGQEARLRCSPMKGHSHVYWYRQLPEEGLKFMVYLQKENIIDESGMPKERFSAEFPKEGPSILRIQQVVRGDSAAYFCASSPPTNTEAFFGQGTRLTVV.

The chain combines TRBV7-6 with TRBJ2-1, with 7 bases that match TRBD2. Germline V gene data show CDR1 as SGHVS and CDR2 as FNYEAQ. The CDR3 has 14 amino acids. V dropped 5 bases and J dropped 6; count of bases not matched to a gene: 7. As DNA, the CDR3 is TGTGCCAGCAGCGCGGGAGCGGAGGGCAATGAGCAGTTCTTC. Its protein is CASSAGAEGNEQFF. Using reference TRBV7-6 and TRBJ2-1 for the parts outside the CDR3, the full variable domain is GAGVSQSPRYKVTKRGQDVALRCDPISGHVSLYWYRQALGQGPEFLTYFNYEAQQDKSGLPNDRFSAERPEGSISTLTIQRTEQRDSAMYRCASSAGAEGNEQFFGPGTRLTVL.

This clonotype has only a few counts. The V gene is TRBV21-1, the J gene TRBJ2-4; TRBD2 is taken as the D call from the table, unchecked against the DNA. TRBV21-1 is an annotated pseudogene. The CDR3 is made up of 17 amino acids. The CDR3 region is CASSRPGGHLAENIQYF. CDR3 nucleotides: TGTGCCAGCAGCAGACCAGGAGGCCACCTAGCTGAAAACATTCAGTACTTC.

The chain links TRBV7-2 to TRBJ2-7; the match to TRBD2 covers 12 bases. V dropped 2 bases and J dropped 5; count of bases not matched to a gene: 4. The germline V gene encodes CDR1 SGHTA and CDR2 FQGNSA. This CDR3 is built from 15 residues. The CDR3 here is CASSLLGLAGNEQYF. CDR3 in DNA: TGTGCCAGCAGCTTATTAGGACTAGCGGGAAACGAGCAGTACTTC.

The chain links TRBV7-9 to TRBJ2-3, with 11 positions matching TRBD2. Per the germline V gene, CDR1 is SEHNR and CDR2 is FQNEAQ (reference sequence). V lost 7 bases and J lost 5; bases outside the gene matches: 11. The CDR3 sequence is 16 residues long. The CDR3 nucleotides read TGTGCCAGCACCAAACTAGCGGGAGTTCTGGGAGATACGCAGTATTTT. Protein: CASTKLAGVLGDTQYF.

This clonotype turned up a few times. CDR3 nucleotide sequence: TGTGCCAGCAGCCCGGATCCACTAGCGGGAGGACCCTACGAGCAGTACTTC. Amino acids: CASSPDPLAGGPYEQYF. The chain carries TRBV9 and TRBJ2-7, with 12 bases lining up with TRBD2. In germline, CDR1 is SGDLS, CDR2 YYNGEE. The CDR3 has 17 residues. J lost 2 bases, V lost 4 bases, and 10 bases had no gene match.

The V and J genes are TRBV20-1 and TRBJ1-1; the match to TRBD1 covers 10 bases. V lost 6 bases, J lost 5 bases, and 3 bases stayed unmatched. The germline V gene encodes CDR1 DFQATT and CDR2 SNEGSKA (reference sequence). The CDR3 sequence is 12 residues long. The chain's CDR3 is CSARTGGTEAFF. In DNA, the CDR3 is TGCAGTGCGAGGACAGGGGGAACTGAAGCTTTCTTT.

As to this clonotype: This may stem from a read error, because a much larger clone lies one nucleotide away. This sequence joins TRBV20-1 and TRBJ2-5; 14 bases are shared with TRBD2. CDR3 length equals 17 residues. From germline, CDR1 is DFQATT and CDR2 SNEGSKA (reference sequence). The CDR3 here is CSTSRAGTSGRVETQYF. Written as DNA, the CDR3 is TGCAGTACTAGTAGGGCCGGGACTAGCGGGAGAGTAGAGACCCAGTACTTC.

This clonotype appeared a few times. The genes are TRBV4-3 and TRBJ2-7; TRBD2 might be the D (6 bases). V lost 4 bases and J lost 3, with 16 bases in between. Looked up from germline, CDR1 is LGHNA and CDR2 is YSLEER. This CDR3 is built from 15 residues. CDR3 protein: CASSPTQLGLYEQYF. Here the CDR3 DNA reads TGCGCCAGCAGCCCCACCCAACTGGGACTCTACGAGCAGTACTTC.

This clonotype occurred a few times. Here the CDR3 reads CASSHRWPGFCEQYF. CDR3 DNA: TGCGCCAGCAGTCATAGGTGGCCCGGCTTTTGCGAGCAGTACTTC. The chain carries TRBV23-1 and TRBJ2-7, with D unresolved. TRBV23-1 qualifies as an ORF whose function is uncertain. Trimming took 3 bases from V and 6 from J, leaving 18 bases between them. The CDR3 contains 15 residues.

This clonotype was found a few times. This rearrangement joins TRBV19 to TRBJ1-1; D may be TRBD1 (5 bases). V lost 7 bases to trimming and J lost 10 bases, with 16 bases between them. Germline CDR1 is LNHDA and CDR2 is SQIVND (reference sequence). This CDR3 spans 12 amino acids. CDR3 sequence reads: CASMGQAGGAFF. The CDR3 bases are TGTGCCAGTATGGGGCAGGCGGGAGGAGCTTTCTTT.

The chain carries TRBV11-3 and TRBJ2-1; D gene ambiguous. Germline V gene sequence: CDR1 SGHNT, CDR2 YENEEA. V was trimmed by 6 bases and J by 8 bases, leaving 11 bases between them. CDR3 length equals 12 residues. The CDR3 coding sequence is TGTGCCAGCAGTTCTAAGGTCGATGAGCAGTTCTTC. Amino acids: CASSSKVDEQFF.

This clonotype was recorded many times. The chain couples TRBV28 to TRBJ1-5; D is undetermined. CDR1 is MDHEN, CDR2 SYDVKM, per germline. The CDR3 is 12 amino acids. The chain's CDR3 is CAAGRNNQPQHF. CDR3 bases: TGTGCGGCGGGTCGGAACAATCAGCCCCAGCATTTT.

The CDR3 DNA follows: TGTGCCAGCAGTGCCAGACAGGGTGAGACCCAGTACTTC. This encodes CASSARQGETQYF. V and J are TRBV6-2 or TRBV6-3 and TRBJ2-5; 7 bases agree with TRBD1. The CDR3 sequence is 13 residues long. J gave up 5 bases and V 5 bases, and 5 bases lay outside the gene matches. Germline CDR1 is MNHEY and CDR2 is SVGEGT.

The chain links TRBV12-3 or TRBV12-4 to TRBJ1-6, with 7 nucleotides matching TRBD1. The ends lost 4 bases at V and 15 bases at J; junction bases unmatched: 12. This CDR3 is 14 amino acids long. Here the CDR3 reads CASSSNTQGGFLHF. CDR3 coding DNA: TGTGCCAGCAGTTCGAACACCCAGGGGGGATTCCTCCACTTT.

This chain joins TRBV15 and TRBJ2-1, with a weak D call TRBD2 (5 bases). V lost 2 bases, J lost 5 bases, and 13 bases lay in between. CDR3 length: 15 residues. CDR1 and CDR2 (germline): LNHNV, YYDKDF (reference sequence). The CDR3 reads CATSRSRGLDNEQFF. CDR3 bases: TGTGCCACCAGCAGATCACGCGGACTCGACAATGAGCAGTTCTTC.